Sequencing of this T cell receptor (beta chain) was carried out in a study of graft-versus-host responses after intestinal transplantation. Regarding this clone: Its target is not known.

TCRdb keeps only in-frame clones here, not all; method: immunoSEQ multiplex PCR. The sample consists of some 90,000 clones, roughly 89% of them appearing once. The CDR3 contains 15 residues. Germline CDR1 SGHKS, CDR2 YYEKEE (reference sequence). Trimming removed 1 base at V and 4 bases at J, with 11 bases between. This sequence was found in a human donor who received an intestinal transplant. J is TRBJ1-4 and V is TRBV5-5; maybe TRBD1 (5 bases). The sample here was unstimulated CD4+ T cells sorted from spleen or lymph node cells, taken before intestinal transplant. The CDR3 loop reads CASSLLGTHNEKLFF. The CDR3 coding sequence is TGTGCCAGCAGCTTGTTGGGGACCCATAATGAAAAACTGTTTTTT. Complete variable domain (other parts from reference TRBV5-5 and TRBJ1-4): DAGVTQSPTHLIKTRGQQVTLRCSPISGHKSVSWYQQVLGQGPQFIFQYYEKEERGRGNFPDRFSARQFPNYSSELNVNALLLGDSALYLCASSLLGTHNEKLFFGSGTQLSVL.